The sequence of this T cell receptor (beta chain) was determined in a study of neoadjuvant nivolumab and ipilimumab in lung cancer. The count of this clone is one. Method: immunoSEQ multiplex PCR; TCRdb's copy keeps in-frame clones and lacks some. This table holds around 19,000 clones, more than 75% found once. The CDR3 consists of 14 residues. The V and J ends lost 0 bases and 7 bases respectively, with 13 bases between them. CDR1 and CDR2 (germline): GTSNPN, SVGIG (reference sequence). Sequenced here: peripheral blood, sampled before neoadjuvant nivolumab, alone or with ipilimumab. V and J are TRBV30 and TRBJ2-1, with no clear D. The sequence was collected from an adult with non-small cell lung cancer. The DNA of the CDR3 is TGTGCCTGGAGTGTAAAAGGTGGCAGTAATGAGCAGTTCTTC. Translated: CAWSVKGGSNEQFF.